These 27 T cell receptor beta chains share one sample of origin, sequenced in a study of T cells in Graves' hyperthyroidism and ophthalmopathy. Amplification of TCR beta CDR3 regions used RNA as the template. The HTBI primer set drove a first-round RT-PCR of the TCR CDR3. TCRdb re-derived calls from the multiplex PCR reads in MiXCR, one entry per CDR3 protein. The sample lists more than 550,000 distinct CDR3 sequences, over 15% occurring once. Input material: blood. The receptors shown here come from a woman aged 45-65 years with Graves' hyperthyroidism that later progressed to Graves' ophthalmopathy.

With regard to this clonotype: A much more abundant neighbour one base away suggests this may be a read error. CDR3 protein: CASSDEAMYQETQYF. CDR3 bases: TGTGCCAGCAGTGATGAGGCAATGTACCAAGAGACCCAGTACTTC. V usage is TRBV6-1 and J usage is TRBJ2-5, with no clear D. Germline CDR1 is MNHNS and CDR2 is SASEGT. Trimming cost V 3 bases and J 0 bases, with 11 bases left between them. The CDR3 has 15 residues.

This clonotype was observed many times. CDR3 protein: CSARDGGSGTEAFF. The CDR3 DNA sequence: TGCAGTGCTAGAGACGGGGGGAGTGGTACTGAAGCTTTCTTT. This chain joins TRBV20-1 and TRBJ1-1, with D possibly TRBD1 on 5 matching bases. The CDR3 contains 14 residues. Germline values: CDR1 DFQATT, CDR2 SNEGSKA (reference sequence). Deletions cut 0 bases from V and 5 bases from J, with 13 bases between.

This clonotype has a count of ten or more. The chain couples TRBV2 to TRBJ2-3; D not resolved. Looked up from germline, CDR1 is SNHLY and CDR2 is FYNNEI. The CDR3 consists of 13 residues. Trimming stripped 7 bases from V and 2 bases from J, with 10 bases between. This chain's CDR3 is CASMGPPTDTQYF. The DNA for the CDR3 is TGTGCCAGCATGGGCCCGCCCACAGATACGCAGTATTTT.

This clonotype was counted at least ten times. The chain employs TRBV6-1 and TRBJ1-2; TRBD1 is a possible D gene (5 bases). Germline V gene lookup returns CDR1 MNHNS and CDR2 SASEGT. Trimming removed 5 bases from V and 4 bases from J, with 17 bases in between. The CDR3 runs to 15 residues. The CDR3 sequence: CASSSSSRGSYGYTF. CDR3 DNA sequence: TGTGCCAGCAGTTCCAGCTCTAGGGGAAGCTATGGCTACACCTTC.

The chain is built from TRBV5-1 and TRBJ2-5; possibly TRBD1 for D (5 bases). Trimming left V 0 bases short and J 4 bases short, with 10 bases between. This CDR3 has 14 amino acids. CDR1 is SGHRS and CDR2 is YFSETQ in the germline V gene. The DNA of the CDR3 is TGCGCCAGCAGCTTGGGGGGCCCGGGAGAGACCCAGTACTTC. Translation: CASSLGGPGETQYF.

The CDR3 DNA follows: TGTGCCAGCAGCAACCTCGCGACAGTCTCAGATACGCAGTATTTT. Translating it yields CASSNLATVSDTQYF. The chain employs TRBV14 and TRBJ2-3; TRBD1 is a possible D gene (5 bases). The CDR3 is 15 amino acids. V was clipped by 5 bases and J by 4 bases, with 16 bases between them. Germline V lookup: CDR1 SGHDN, CDR2 FVKESK.

This clonotype was found a few times. The chain has TRBV12-3 or TRBV12-4 and TRBJ1-6; 7 bases agree with TRBD1. V trimming: 3 bases; J trimming: 7 bases; junction bases outside the gene matches: 6. The CDR3 is made up of 15 amino acids. The CDR3 spells CASSFFRGRNSPLHF. CDR3 nucleotides: TGTGCCAGCAGTTTCTTCAGGGGGAGGAATTCACCCCTCCACTTT.

This clonotype was found a few times. V gene TRBV14 combines with J gene TRBJ1-1; no definite D call. The germline V gene has CDR1 SGHDN and CDR2 FVKESK. This CDR3 is 14 amino acids long. The V gene lost 2 bases and the J gene lost 2 bases, with 9 bases spanning the gap. The CDR3 nucleotides are TGTGCCAGCAGCCAATTTCACGGCAACACTGAAGCTTTCTTT. Translating gives CASSQFHGNTEAFF. The variable domain in full, completed from reference TRBV14 and TRBJ1-1, reads EAGVTQFPSHSVIEKGQTVTLRCDPISGHDNLYWYRRVMGKEIKFLLHFVKESKQDESGMPNNRFLAERTGGTYSTLKVQPAELEDSGVYFCASSQFHGNTEAFFGQGTRLTVV.

The V and J genes are TRBV19 and TRBJ1-5; TRBD1 agrees at 10 bases. The germline gives CDR1 LNHDA, CDR2 SQIVND (reference sequence). This CDR3 spans 17 amino acids. The V gene end was trimmed by 1 base and the J gene end by 2 bases; junction bases not matched to a gene: 5. CDR3: CASSIGQGAIGNQPQHF. For the CDR3, the DNA is TGTGCCAGTAGTATAGGACAGGGGGCGATTGGCAATCAGCCCCAGCATTTT.

This clonotype has just a few counts. The chain carries TRBV5-1 and TRBJ2-4; a possible D gene is TRBD1 (6 bases). V lost 4 bases and J 0 bases, leaving 11 bases between the germline ends. The CDR3 has 15 residues. Germline CDR1 reads SGHRS; CDR2 reads YFSETQ. Written as DNA, the CDR3 is TGCGCCAGCAGCCCGAGGGGGTTAGCCAAAAACATTCAGTACTTC. Its translation: CASSPRGLAKNIQYF.

This clonotype was seen many times. This chain links TRBV2 with TRBJ2-7; 10 bases match TRBD1. Germline lookup yields CDR1 SNHLY and CDR2 FYNNEI. J lost 7 bases, V lost 6 bases, and 6 bases had no gene match. This CDR3 spans 13 amino acids. The CDR3 nucleotides read TGTGCCAGCAGCGACAGGGGGCAACGAGAGCAGTACTTC. This sequence encodes CASSDRGQREQYF.

This clonotype came up a few times. The rearrangement links TRBV12-3 or TRBV12-4 to TRBJ2-1, with 8 nucleotides matching TRBD2. This CDR3 has 16 residues. V dropped 5 bases and J dropped 7; count of bases not matched to a gene: 13. CDR3 residues: CASSRLGAGGGNEQFF. CDR3 DNA: TGTGCCAGCAGTCGATTAGGGGCGGGGGGTGGGAATGAGCAGTTCTTC.

In this sample, this clonotype turned up once. The chain carries TRBV5-5 and TRBJ2-1; 8 nucleotides align to TRBD2. Germline CDR1 reads SGHKS; CDR2 reads YYEKEE (reference sequence). Trimming took 0 bases from V and 8 from J; bases not matched to a gene: 7. This CDR3 has 15 residues. As DNA, the CDR3 is TGTGCCAGCAGCTTGGATCTAGCGGGTGGGTATGAGCAGTTCTTC. Its translation: CASSLDLAGGYEQFF.

This chain uses TRBV20-1 with TRBJ1-5, with TRBD1 matching 7 bases. Germline V gene lookup returns CDR1 DFQATT and CDR2 SNEGSKA (reference sequence). The CDR3 sequence is 14 residues long. V was clipped by 2 bases and J by 6 bases; unmatched bases: 7. Here the CDR3 reads CSARHDREGQPQHF. In DNA, the CDR3 is TGCAGTGCTAGACATGACAGGGAAGGTCAGCCCCAGCATTTT.

This clonotype was counted between two and nine times. J is TRBJ1-1 and V is TRBV11-3; D gene uncertain. This CDR3 has 13 amino acids. Looked up from germline, CDR1 is SGHNT and CDR2 is YENEEA. Trimming left V 0 bases short and J 4 bases short, with 6 bases between. The CDR3 DNA reads TGTGCCAGCAGCTTAGACACTTTCACTGAAGCTTTCTTT. As protein: CASSLDTFTEAFF.

Only a few counts were recorded for this clonotype. V and J are TRBV29-1 and TRBJ2-5, with 8 bases identical to TRBD1. J was trimmed by 5 bases and V by 3 bases; bases with no gene match: 5. The CDR3 spans 13 residues. Germline CDR1 and CDR2: SQVTM and ANQGSEA. The CDR3 bases are TGCAGCGTTGACAGGGGGCCGGCGGAGACCCAGTACTTC. This gives the protein CSVDRGPAETQYF.

The chain is built from TRBV9 and TRBJ2-1, with D tentatively TRBD2 (7 bases). Germline loops: CDR1 SGDLS, CDR2 YYNGEE. V lost 4 bases and J 3 bases, leaving 14 bases between the germline ends. This CDR3 has 15 residues. The chain's CDR3 is CASSLLGGLYNEQFF. For the CDR3, the DNA is TGTGCCAGCAGCCTACTGGGGGGGCTCTACAATGAGCAGTTCTTC. Combining the CDR3 with reference TRBV9 and TRBJ2-1 gives the whole variable domain DSGVTQTPKHLITATGQRVTLRCSPRSGDLSVYWYQQSLDQGLQFLIQYYNGEERAKGNILERFSAQQFPDLHSELNLSSLELGDSALYFCASSLLGGLYNEQFFGPGTRLTVL.

This clonotype has ten or more counts. This chain joins TRBV10-3 and TRBJ2-3, with TRBD2 identical over 7 bases. The germline V gene has CDR1 ENHRY and CDR2 SYGVKD. The CDR3 has 15 residues. Trimming at V came to 3 bases and at J to 5 bases, leaving 8 bases not matched to a gene. CDR3 in DNA: TGTGCCATCAGTGACAGCGGGGTGGAAATAGATACGCAGTATTTT. Its translation is CAISDSGVEIDTQYF.

This clonotype was counted at least ten times. This chain joins TRBV7-2 and TRBJ1-4, with a possible D match to TRBD1 (6 bases). The CDR3 extends over 16 amino acids. Germline CDR1 reads SGHTA; CDR2 reads FQGNSA. V was clipped by 3 bases and J by 8 bases, with 19 bases between them. The CDR3 sequence is CASSLGAAAGTEKLFF. The CDR3 bases are TGTGCCAGCAGCTTGGGGGCGGCGGCCGGAACGGAAAAACTGTTTTTT.

This sequence joins TRBV14 and TRBJ2-2; TRBD1 aligns across 9 bases. Germline values: CDR1 SGHDN, CDR2 FVKESK. This CDR3 has 16 amino acids. V gave up 4 bases and J gave up 7 bases; unmatched junction bases: 10. The CDR3 DNA sequence: TGTGCCAGCAGCCTGACCGGGACAGGGAGGGACGGGGAGCTGTTTTTT. It is translated as CASSLTGTGRDGELFF.

This clonotype was counted at least ten times. The chain employs TRBV20-1 and TRBJ2-1; no clear D. V lost 2 bases and J lost 0, with 20 bases in between. Germline CDR1 DFQATT, CDR2 SNEGSKA (reference sequence). CDR3 size: 18 residues. In DNA form, the CDR3 reads TGCAGTGCTAGAAAACGAGATAGTTCGGGTTTCTCCTACAATGAGCAGTTCTTC. This gives the protein CSARKRDSSGFSYNEQFF.

The genes are TRBV19 and TRBJ2-7, with TRBD1 as a possible D gene (5 bases). Germline V gives CDR1 LNHDA, CDR2 SQIVND (reference sequence). V was clipped by 7 bases and J by 0 bases, with 10 bases between them. The CDR3 is made up of 13 amino acids. The CDR3 DNA sequence: TGTGCCAGTAAAACAGGAAGCTCCTACGAGCAGTACTTC. This sequence encodes CASKTGSSYEQYF.

This clonotype was counted at least ten times. CDR3 DNA sequence: TGTGCCAGCAGCTTAGCGCCGGGACTAGCGGGGGGGGCTTTCACAGATACGCAGTATTTT. It specifies CASSLAPGLAGGAFTDTQYF. The rearrangement uses TRBV7-8 and TRBJ2-3; 16 nucleotides align to TRBD2. The CDR3 is 20 amino acids. CDR1 SGHVS and CDR2 FQNEAQ come from the germline V gene. V gave up 0 bases and J gave up 2 bases; unmatched junction bases: 8.

This clonotype was counted at least ten times. V usage is TRBV12-3 or TRBV12-4 and J usage is TRBJ2-3; D is perhaps TRBD2 (7 bases). The CDR3 consists of 17 residues. Trimming took off 0 bases at V and 4 bases at J, with 17 bases between the two ends. CDR3 amino acids: CASSLAPPRGASDTQYF. CDR3 DNA: TGTGCCAGCAGTTTAGCCCCCCCACGGGGGGCCTCAGATACGCAGTATTTT.

This clonotype was recorded a few times. This chain uses TRBV29-1 with TRBJ2-3; no firm D call. Germline V CDR1 and CDR2: SQVTM, ANQGSEA. Deletions cut 8 bases from V and 0 bases from J, with 12 bases between. The CDR3 consists of 13 residues. The CDR3 DNA reads TGCAGCCTGGGTGCTTCTAGCACAGATACGCAGTATTTT. This codes for CSLGASSTDTQYF.

This clonotype was seen repeatedly, ten times or more. The rearrangement links TRBV5-1 to TRBJ2-7, with 8 positions matching TRBD1. Trimming removed 0 bases from V and 3 bases from J; junction bases left unmatched: 2. The CDR3 is made up of 14 amino acids. CDR1 SGHRS and CDR2 YFSETQ come from the germline V gene. Here the CDR3 reads CASSLDDRGYEQYF. CDR3 bases: TGCGCCAGCAGCTTGGACGACAGGGGCTACGAGCAGTACTTC.

This clonotype was seen more than once but under ten times. This chain connects TRBV5-1 to TRBJ2-3; D is undetermined. CDR3 size: 13 residues. Trimming shortened V by 4 bases and J by 6 bases, and 12 bases separated the two germline ends. Germline lookup yields CDR1 SGHRS and CDR2 YFSETQ. In DNA form, the CDR3 reads TGCGCCAGCAGCCTACCGACCGGGGATACGCAGTATTTT. This codes for CASSLPTGDTQYF.